These T cell receptor beta chains were read from a single sample in a study of blood T cell repertoires in COVID-19. The data were produced by immunoSEQ multiplex PCR, yet TCRdb's version contains in-frame clones alone and is incomplete. The profile shows approximately 97,000 clones, 86% of them singletons. The sample was peripheral blood. The source of these receptors is an elderly woman with acute or convalescent COVID-19. Each CDR3 is given with its conserved first and last residue. The D gene is left open where the match is weak. Expanded clones are given a class, and other clones once, few, many or no size at all.

d_gene	abundance	v_gene	j_gene	CDR3aa	CDR3nt
TRBD1	-	TRBV28	TRBJ1-2	CASSQGTGTVIYGYTF	TGTGCCAGCAGTCAAGGGACAGGGACGGTGATCTATGGCTACACCTTC
-	-	TRBV6-1	TRBJ2-4	CASSERELAKNIQYF	TGTGCCAGCAGTGAAAGAGAACTAGCCAAAAACATTCAGTACTTC
TRBD2	-	TRBV28	TRBJ2-1	CASSFTLAGGWDEQFF	TGTGCCAGCAGTTTTACGCTAGCGGGGGGTTGGGATGAGCAGTTCTTC
-	-	TRBV9	TRBJ1-1	CASSRRGGTEAFF	TGTGCCAGCAGTCGCCGCGGAGGGACTGAAGCTTTCTTT
-	-	TRBV18	TRBJ2-5	CASSPPSPRAQETQYF	TGTGCCAGCTCACCACCGTCGCCCAGGGCCCAAGAGACCCAGTACTTC
TRBD1	-	TRBV3-1/TRBV3-2	TRBJ1-2	CASSQTPTGSGYTF	TGTGCCAGCAGCCAAACGCCGACAGGGTCTGGCTACACCTTC
TRBD1	-	TRBV28	TRBJ1-5	CASSPGQGNQPQHF	TGTGCCAGCAGTCCTGGACAGGGTAATCAGCCCCAGCATTTT
-	-	TRBV7-9	TRBJ1-5	CASSSLRLRQPQHF	TGTGCCAGCAGCTCGCTCAGGCTTCGCCAGCCCCAGCATTTT
TRBD1	few	TRBV3-1/TRBV3-2	TRBJ1-1	CASSQEALTGAEAFF	TGTGCCAGCAGCCAAGAGGCCCTGACAGGGGCTGAAGCTTTCTTT
-	-	TRBV6-1	TRBJ1-2	CASSEAVGRSYGYTF	TGTGCCAGCAGTGAAGCGGTGGGCCGTTCCTATGGCTACACCTTC
TRBD2	-	TRBV9	TRBJ2-2	CASSAAGGRVTGELFF	TGTGCCAGCAGCGCGGCGGGGGGCCGCGTCACCGGGGAGCTGTTTTTT
-	few	TRBV3-1/TRBV3-2	TRBJ1-1	CASSSRVNTEAFF	TGTGCCAGCAGCTCCAGGGTCAACACTGAAGCTTTCTTT
-	few	TRBV28	TRBJ1-6	CASKGIGEGKYSPLHF	TGTGCCAGCAAGGGAATCGGGGAGGGCAAATATTCACCCCTCCACTTT
-	once	TRBV5-6	TRBJ2-1	CASSSTGSPRVF	TGTGCCAGCAGCTCCACCGGTAGTCCTCGGGTCTTC
-	-	TRBV5-1	TRBJ2-2	CASSPLEGGGELFF	TGCGCCAGCAGCCCCTTAGAGGGAGGCGGGGAGCTGTTTTTT
TRBD1	-	TRBV5-1	TRBJ2-1	CASSLLQGNGNEQFF	TGCGCCAGCAGCTTGTTACAGGGGAATGGTAATGAGCAGTTCTTC
-	-	TRBV28	TRBJ1-2	CASSFGGNYGYTF	TGTGCCAGCAGTTTTGGGGGGAACTATGGCTACACCTTC
-	-	TRBV24-1	TRBJ2-3	CATSDPLDHTDTQYF	TGTGCCACCAGTGACCCTCTAGATCACACAGATACGCAGTATTTT
-	-	TRBV7-6	TRBJ1-2	CASSLARGGGYTF	TGTGCCAGCAGCTTAGCCCGGGGGGGCGGCTACACCTTC
TRBD2	-	TRBV28	TRBJ2-7	CASSSRTSGADEQYF	TGTGCCAGCAGTTCCCGGACTAGCGGGGCAGACGAGCAGTACTTC
-	-	TRBV18	TRBJ2-2	CASSYKNTGELFF	TGTGCCAGCTCATACAAGAACACCGGGGAGCTGTTTTTT
TRBD1	-	TRBV10-3	TRBJ1-6	CAISDGTGVDSPLHF	TGTGCCATCAGTGACGGAACAGGGGTGGACTCACCCCTCCACTTT
TRBD1	-	TRBV4-2	TRBJ1-5	CASSQPTGSSNQPQHF	TGTGCCAGCAGCCAACCGACAGGGTCTAGCAATCAGCCCCAGCATTTT
TRBD1	-	TRBV5-4	TRBJ1-1	CASSSPRTGDTEAFF	TGTGCCAGCAGCTCCCCCCGGACAGGGGATACTGAAGCTTTCTTT
TRBD1	-	TRBV5-4	TRBJ2-2	CASSPPRQGRDTGELFF	TGTGCCAGCAGCCCGCCGCGACAGGGCCGGGACACCGGGGAGCTGTTTTTT
TRBD2	-	TRBV6-1	TRBJ2-3	CASSEARSSGGADTQYF	TGTGCCAGCAGTGAAGCGCGGTCCAGCGGGGGGGCGGATACGCAGTATTTT
-	-	TRBV5-1	TRBJ2-5	CASSLEGYRGETQYF	TGCGCCAGCAGCTTGGAGGGGTATAGGGGAGAGACCCAGTACTTC
TRBD1	-	TRBV12-3/TRBV12-4	TRBJ1-6	CATADRVGSPLHF	TGTGCCACCGCGGACAGGGTTGGCTCACCCCTCCACTTT
-	few	TRBV28	TRBJ1-3	CASYSLRSGNTIYF	TGTGCCAGCTATTCTTTGCGCTCTGGAAACACCATATATTTT
TRBD1	once	TRBV7-2	TRBJ1-5	CASSPPGTGNQPQHF	TGTGCCAGCAGCCCCCCCGGGACAGGAAATCAGCCCCAGCATTTT
TRBD2	-	TRBV29-1	TRBJ2-5	CSVEDNRASGGGETQYF	TGCAGCGTTGAAGATAATAGGGCTAGCGGGGGTGGCGAGACCCAGTACTTC
-	-	TRBV11-3	TRBJ2-1	CASSLAAGFNEQFF	TGTGCCAGCAGCTTAGCCGCGGGGTTCAATGAGCAGTTCTTC
-	-	TRBV28	TRBJ1-2	CASSRPPRGRIGYTF	TGTGCCAGCAGTCGACCACCCCGAGGCCGTATCGGCTACACCTTC
TRBD1	-	TRBV10-3	TRBJ2-7	CAISAGGSYEQYF	TGTGCCATCAGTGCAGGGGGCTCCTACGAGCAGTACTTC
-	-	TRBV3-1/TRBV3-2	TRBJ2-7	CASSQDVGTSRYEQYF	TGTGCCAGCAGCCAAGATGTTGGGACTTCAAGGTACGAGCAGTACTTC
-	-	TRBV21-1	TRBJ2-7	CASTLRFGDRTYEQYF	TGTGCCAGCACCCTACGCTTTGGGGACAGGACCTACGAGCAGTACTTC